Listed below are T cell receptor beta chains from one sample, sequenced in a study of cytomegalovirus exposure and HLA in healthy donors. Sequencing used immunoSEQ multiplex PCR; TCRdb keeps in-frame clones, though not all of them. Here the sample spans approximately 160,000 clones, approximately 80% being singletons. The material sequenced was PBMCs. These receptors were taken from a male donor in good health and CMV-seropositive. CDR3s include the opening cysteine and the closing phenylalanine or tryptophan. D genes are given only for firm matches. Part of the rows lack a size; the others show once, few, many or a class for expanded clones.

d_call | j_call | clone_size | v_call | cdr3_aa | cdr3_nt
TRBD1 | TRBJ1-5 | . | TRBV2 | CASRKGQGDQPQHF | TGTGCCAGCAGGAAAGGACAGGGGGATCAGCCCCAGCATTTT
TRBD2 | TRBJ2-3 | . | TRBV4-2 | CASSRGSGGGITSTDTQYF | TGTGCCAGCAGCCGGGGTAGCGGGGGGGGAATTACTAGCACAGATACGCAGTATTTT
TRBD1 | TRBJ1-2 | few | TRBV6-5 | CASSQGTGLPTF | TGTGCCAGCAGCCAAGGGACAGGGCTTCCTACCTTC
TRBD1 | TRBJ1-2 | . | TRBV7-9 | CASSPGTVYGYTF | TGTGCCAGCAGCCCAGGGACAGTCTATGGCTACACCTTC
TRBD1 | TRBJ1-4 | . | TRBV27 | CASSLSPGTGVEKLFF | TGTGCCAGCAGTTTATCGCCCGGGACAGGGGTAGAAAAACTGTTTTTT
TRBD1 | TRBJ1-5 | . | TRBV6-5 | CASRTGKNQPQHF | TGTGCCAGCAGGACAGGGAAGAATCAGCCCCAGCATTTT
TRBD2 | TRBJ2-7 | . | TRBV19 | CASSPSGGPTYEQYF | TGTGCCAGTAGCCCTAGCGGGGGGCCGACGTACGAGCAGTACTTC
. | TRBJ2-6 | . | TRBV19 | CASSISEHGANVLTF | TGTGCCAGTAGTATTTCGGAGCACGGGGCCAACGTCCTGACTTTC
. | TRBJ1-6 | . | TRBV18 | CASSRSGSDNSPLHF | TGTGCCAGCTCGAGATCCGGGTCTGATAATTCACCCCTCCACTTT
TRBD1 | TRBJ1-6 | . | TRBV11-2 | CASSLGTGDSPLHF | TGTGCCAGCAGCTTAGGGACAGGTGATTCACCCCTCCACTTT
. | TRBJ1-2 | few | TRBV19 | CASSTTGSHGYTF | TGTGCCAGTAGTACTACAGGGTCGCATGGCTACACCTTC
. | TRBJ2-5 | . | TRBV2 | CASSEWNRGGETQYF | TGTGCCAGCAGTGAATGGAACAGGGGAGGAGAGACCCAGTACTTC
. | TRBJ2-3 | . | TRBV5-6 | CASSSNLGTFTDTQYF | TGTGCCAGCAGCTCCAACCTAGGGACTTTCACAGATACGCAGTATTTT
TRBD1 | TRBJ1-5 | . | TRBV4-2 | CASSQGQGNQPQHF | TGTGCCAGCAGCCAAGGACAGGGTAATCAGCCCCAGCATTTT
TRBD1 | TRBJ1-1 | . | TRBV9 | CASSVGTGAGAFF | TGTGCCAGCAGCGTAGGGACAGGGGCTGGGGCTTTCTTT
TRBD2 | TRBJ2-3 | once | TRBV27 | CASSLGLAMADTQYF | TGTGCCAGCAGTTTGGGACTAGCGATGGCAGATACGCAGTATTTT
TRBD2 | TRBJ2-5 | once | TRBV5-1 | CASSTGLAGRETQYF | TGCGCCAGCAGCACCGGACTAGCGGGGAGGGAGACCCAGTACTTC
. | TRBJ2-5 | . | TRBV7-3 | CASSVLASGEETQYF | TGTGCCAGCAGCGTATTGGCCTCGGGGGAGGAGACCCAGTACTTC
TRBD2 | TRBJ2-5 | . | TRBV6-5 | CASSSRLAGGTETQYF | TGTGCCAGCAGTTCGCGACTAGCGGGGGGGACGGAGACCCAGTACTTC
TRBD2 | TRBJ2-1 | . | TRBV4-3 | CASSQSLAGSYNEQFF | TGCGCCAGCAGCCAATCGCTAGCGGGTTCCTACAATGAGCAGTTCTTC
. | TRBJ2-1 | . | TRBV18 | CASSPRQTGGDEQFF | TGTGCCAGCTCACCACGCCAAACAGGGGGGGATGAGCAGTTCTTC
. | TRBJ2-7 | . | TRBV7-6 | CASSLHGDEQYF | TGTGCCAGCAGCTTACACGGTGACGAGCAGTACTTC